The 3 T cell receptor beta chains below come from one sample, sequenced in a study of T cell changes during pregnancy in multiple sclerosis. Clones were sequenced by immunoSEQ multiplex PCR, and TCRdb holds only the in-frame ones, with some missing. The sample has more than 30,000 clones; 80% to 90% are singletons. This specimen consisted of CD4+ T cells from peripheral blood mononuclear cells, obtained before pregnancy. The receptors come from a female donor with multiple sclerosis, enrolled in a pregnancy study.

This clone was picked up one time. The chain employs TRBV6-5 and TRBJ1-1; D remains unclear. The V gene lost 5 bases and the J gene lost 6 bases, with 19 bases spanning the gap. Germline CDR1 reads MNHEY; CDR2 reads SVGAGI. The CDR3 extends over 15 amino acids. CDR3 in DNA: TGTGCCAGCAGTCCTACTAACCCCGCTGTCGCTGAAGCTTTCTTT. It translates to CASSPTNPAVAEAFF.

The V call is TRBV7-9, the J call TRBJ1-4; perhaps TRBD1 as D (5 bases). Looked up from germline, CDR1 is SEHNR and CDR2 is FQNEAQ (reference sequence). The V and J ends lost 5 bases and 5 bases respectively, with 15 bases between them. The CDR3 length is 15 residues. The CDR3 DNA sequence: TGTGCCAGCAGCGACAGACAACCTCCGAATGAAAAACTGTTTTTT. This translates into CASSDRQPPNEKLFF.

The chain combines TRBV6-1 with TRBJ1-6; D possibly corresponds to TRBD1 (5 bases). This CDR3 contains 15 residues. Germline lookup yields CDR1 MNHNS and CDR2 SASEGT. V was trimmed by 5 bases and J by 9 bases, leaving 17 bases between them. The CDR3, as DNA: TGTGCCAGCAGTACATCCGCAGGGAATACTTCACCCCTCCACTTT. It is translated as CASSTSAGNTSPLHF.